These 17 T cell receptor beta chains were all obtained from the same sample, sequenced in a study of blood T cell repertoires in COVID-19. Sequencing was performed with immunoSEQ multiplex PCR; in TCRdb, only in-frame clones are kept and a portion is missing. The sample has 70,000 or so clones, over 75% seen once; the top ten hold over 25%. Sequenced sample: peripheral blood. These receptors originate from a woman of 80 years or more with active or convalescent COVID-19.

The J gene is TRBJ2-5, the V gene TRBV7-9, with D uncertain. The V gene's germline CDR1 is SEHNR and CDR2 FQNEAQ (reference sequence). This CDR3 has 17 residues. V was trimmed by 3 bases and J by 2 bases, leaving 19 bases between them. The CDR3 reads CASSLSPSWQQQETQYF. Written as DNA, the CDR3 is TGTGCCAGCAGCTTGTCCCCAAGTTGGCAACAACAAGAGACCCAGTACTTC. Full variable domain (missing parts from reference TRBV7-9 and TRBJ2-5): DTGVSQNPRHKITKRGQNVTFRCDPISEHNRLYWYRQTLGQGPEFLTYFQNEAQLEKSRLLSDRFSAERPKGSFSTLEIQRTEQGDSAMYLCASSLSPSWQQQETQYFGPGTRLLVL.

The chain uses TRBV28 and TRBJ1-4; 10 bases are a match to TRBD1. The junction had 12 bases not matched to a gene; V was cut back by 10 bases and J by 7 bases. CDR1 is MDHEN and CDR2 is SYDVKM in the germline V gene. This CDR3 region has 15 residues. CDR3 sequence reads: CATAEGGQGLEKLFF. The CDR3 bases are TGTGCCACCGCCGAAGGGGGACAGGGGCTTGAAAAACTGTTTTTT.

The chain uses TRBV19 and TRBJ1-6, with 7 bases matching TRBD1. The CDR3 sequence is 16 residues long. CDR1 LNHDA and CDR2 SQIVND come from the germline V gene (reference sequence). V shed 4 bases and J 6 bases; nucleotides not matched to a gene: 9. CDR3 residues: CASSTTDRAFNSPLHF. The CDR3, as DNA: TGTGCCAGTAGTACGACCGACAGGGCTTTTAATTCACCCCTCCACTTT.

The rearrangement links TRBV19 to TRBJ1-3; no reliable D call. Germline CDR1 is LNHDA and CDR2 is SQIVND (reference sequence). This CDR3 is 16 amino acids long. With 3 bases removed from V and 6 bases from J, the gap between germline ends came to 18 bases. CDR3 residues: CASSILSSPGENTIYF. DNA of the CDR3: TGTGCCAGTAGTATCCTCTCATCTCCCGGGGAAAACACCATATATTTT. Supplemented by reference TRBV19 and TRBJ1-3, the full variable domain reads DGGITQSPKYLFRKEGQNVTLSCEQNLNHDAMYWYRQDPGQGLRLIYYSQIVNDFQKGDIAEGYSVSREKKESFPLTVTSAQKNPTAFYLCASSILSSPGENTIYFGEGSWLTVV.

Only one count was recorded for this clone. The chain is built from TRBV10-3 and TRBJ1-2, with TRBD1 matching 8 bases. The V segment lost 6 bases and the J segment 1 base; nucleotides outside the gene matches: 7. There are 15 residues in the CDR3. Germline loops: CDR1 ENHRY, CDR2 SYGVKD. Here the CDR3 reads CAISDRDRNNYGYTF. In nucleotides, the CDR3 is TGTGCCATCAGCGACCGGGACAGGAATAACTATGGCTACACCTTC.

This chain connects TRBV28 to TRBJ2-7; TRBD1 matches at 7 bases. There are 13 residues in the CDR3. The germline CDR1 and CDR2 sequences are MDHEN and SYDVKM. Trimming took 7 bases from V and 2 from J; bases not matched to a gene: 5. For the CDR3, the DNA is TGTGCCAGCACCTGGGACAGACCCTACGAGCAGTACTTC. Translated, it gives CASTWDRPYEQYF.

CDR3 bases: TGCAGTGCTCCGAGGACAGTTGAAGCTTTCTTT. Its translation: CSAPRTVEAFF. The V gene is TRBV20-1, the J gene TRBJ1-1; D is possibly TRBD1 (6 bases). Between the trimmed V and J ends, which lost 5 bases and 7 bases, there was a span of 11 bases. Germline CDR1 and CDR2: DFQATT and SNEGSKA (reference sequence). The CDR3 contains 11 residues.

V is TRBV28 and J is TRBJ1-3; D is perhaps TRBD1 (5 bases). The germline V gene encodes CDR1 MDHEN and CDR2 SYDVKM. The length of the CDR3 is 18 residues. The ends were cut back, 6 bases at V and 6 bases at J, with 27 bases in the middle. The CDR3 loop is CASRTPPGQGIIENTIYF. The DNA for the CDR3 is TGTGCCAGCAGGACCCCCCCAGGGCAGGGAATTATTGAAAACACCATATATTTT.

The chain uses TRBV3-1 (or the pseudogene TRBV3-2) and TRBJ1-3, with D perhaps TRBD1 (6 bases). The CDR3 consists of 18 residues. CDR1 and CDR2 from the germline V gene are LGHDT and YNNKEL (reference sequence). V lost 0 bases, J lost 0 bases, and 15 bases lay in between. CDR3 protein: CASSQEGAGASSGNTIYF. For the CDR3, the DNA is TGTGCCAGCAGCCAAGAAGGGGCAGGGGCGTCCTCTGGAAACACCATATATTTT.

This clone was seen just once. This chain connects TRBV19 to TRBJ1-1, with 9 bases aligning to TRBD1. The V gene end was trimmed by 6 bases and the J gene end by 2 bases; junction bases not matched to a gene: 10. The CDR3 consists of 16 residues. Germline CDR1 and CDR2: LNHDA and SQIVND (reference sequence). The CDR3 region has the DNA TGTGCCAGTAGCAAAAATACGGGACAGGGAAACACTGAAGCTTTCTTT. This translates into CASSKNTGQGNTEAFF.

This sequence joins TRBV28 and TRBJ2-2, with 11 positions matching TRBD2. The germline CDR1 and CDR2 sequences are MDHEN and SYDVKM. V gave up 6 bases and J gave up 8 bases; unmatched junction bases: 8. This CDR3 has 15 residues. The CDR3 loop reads CASRVTSGESGELFF. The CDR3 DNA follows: TGTGCCAGCAGGGTGACTAGCGGGGAATCGGGGGAGCTGTTTTTT.

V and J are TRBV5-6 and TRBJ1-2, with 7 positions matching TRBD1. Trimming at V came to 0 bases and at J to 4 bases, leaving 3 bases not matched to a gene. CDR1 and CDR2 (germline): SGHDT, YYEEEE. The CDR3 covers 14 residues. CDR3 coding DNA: TGTGCCAGCAGCTTGGAGAACAGGGGCTATGGCTACACCTTC. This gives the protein CASSLENRGYGYTF.

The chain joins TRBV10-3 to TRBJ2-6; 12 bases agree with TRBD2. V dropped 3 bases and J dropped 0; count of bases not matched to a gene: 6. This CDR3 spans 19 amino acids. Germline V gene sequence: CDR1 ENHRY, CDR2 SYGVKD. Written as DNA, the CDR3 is TGTGCCATCAGTGATTTTGGACTAGCGGGGTACTCTGGGGCCAACGTCCTGACTTTC. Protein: CAISDFGLAGYSGANVLTF.

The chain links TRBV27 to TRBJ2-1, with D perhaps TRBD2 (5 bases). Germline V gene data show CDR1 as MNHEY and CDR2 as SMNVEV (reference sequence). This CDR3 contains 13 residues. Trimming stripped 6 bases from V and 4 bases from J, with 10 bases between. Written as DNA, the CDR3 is TGTGCCAGCAGGGCTAGCCTGTACAATGAGCAGTTCTTC. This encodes CASRASLYNEQFF.

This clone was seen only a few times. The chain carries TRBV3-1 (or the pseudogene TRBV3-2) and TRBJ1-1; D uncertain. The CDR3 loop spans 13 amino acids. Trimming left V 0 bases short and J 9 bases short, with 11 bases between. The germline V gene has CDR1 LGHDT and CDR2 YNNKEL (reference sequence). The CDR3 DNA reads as TGTGCCAGCAGCCAAGAAGGCGGTACTCAAGCTTTCTTT. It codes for CASSQEGGTQAFF.

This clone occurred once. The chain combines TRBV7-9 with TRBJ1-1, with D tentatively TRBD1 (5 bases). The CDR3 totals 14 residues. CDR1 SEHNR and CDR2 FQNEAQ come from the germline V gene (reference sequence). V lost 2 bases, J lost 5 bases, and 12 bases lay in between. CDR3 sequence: CASSLNSGGTEAFF. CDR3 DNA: TGTGCCAGCAGCTTAAATTCGGGGGGGACTGAAGCTTTCTTT.

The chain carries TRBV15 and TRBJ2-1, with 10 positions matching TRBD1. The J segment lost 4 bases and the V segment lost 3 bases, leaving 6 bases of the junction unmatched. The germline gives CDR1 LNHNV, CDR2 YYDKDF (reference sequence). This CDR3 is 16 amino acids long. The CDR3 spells CATSSPPGQGYNEQFF. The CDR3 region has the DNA TGTGCCACCAGCAGCCCCCCGGGACAGGGGTACAATGAGCAGTTCTTC.